The source of this T cell receptor beta chain is a study of blood T cell repertoires in COVID-19. In the study overall: Some COVID-19 samples were acute and others convalescent; all came from the United States, Italy and Spain.

Method: immunoSEQ multiplex PCR; TCRdb's copy keeps in-frame clones and lacks some. The data contain 140,000 to 150,000 clones, more than 75% of them singletons. Germline CDR1 reads LNHDA; CDR2 reads SQIVND (reference sequence). J lost 1 base, V lost 6 bases, and 4 bases had no gene match. The length of the CDR3 is 16 residues. The chain joins TRBV19 to TRBJ2-2; 11 nucleotides match TRBD2. This TCR was recovered from a woman aged 45-59 years with active or convalescent COVID-19. The sample taken for sequencing was peripheral blood. CDR3 sequence reads: CASSPLAGENTGELFF. As DNA, the CDR3 is TGTGCCAGTAGCCCACTAGCGGGAGAGAACACCGGGGAGCTGTTTTTT. The variable domain in full, with the rest retrieved from reference TRBV19 and TRBJ2-2, is DGGITQSPKYLFRKEGQNVTLSCEQNLNHDAMYWYRQDPGQGLRLIYYSQIVNDFQKGDIAEGYSVSREKKESFPLTVTSAQKNPTAFYLCASSPLAGENTGELFFGEGSRLTVL.